Below, 22 T cell receptor beta chains from the same sample are listed, as sequenced in a study of regulatory T cells in long-lasting Graves disease. The time point was: newly diagnosed GD, antithyroid drugs for less than 3 months. Preparation of the TCR library used RNA extracted from PBMCs. Libraries of TCR beta came from iRepertoire HTBI primers plus Arm-PCR of CDR3 regions. TCRdb reanalysed the multiplex PCR reads using MiXCR and keeps one entry per CDR3 protein. The sample has about 400,000 distinct CDR3 sequences; about 15% are singletons. In addition, the sample was reused for a study of T cells in Graves' hyperthyroidism and ophthalmopathy.

The sample in question was peripheral blood mononuclear cells (PBMCs), obtained at new diagnosis, from a patient treated with antithyroid drugs. These receptors all come from a middle-aged woman with Graves disease.

Concerning this clonotype itself: This may be a read error, as it is one base from a much larger clone. This CDR3 reads CSALQDGNEKLFF. The CDR3 nucleotides are TGCAGCGCATTACAGGACGGTAATGAAAAACTGTTTTTT. The gene calls are TRBV29-1 and TRBJ1-4; D is possibly TRBD1 (5 bases). Per germline, CDR1 SQVTM and CDR2 ANQGSEA. V was trimmed by 7 bases and J by 4 bases, leaving 13 bases between them. The CDR3 is made up of 13 amino acids.

This clonotype was found many times. The chain joins TRBV28 to TRBJ2-1; D call uncertain. The germline V gene encodes CDR1 MDHEN and CDR2 SYDVKM. This CDR3 contains 15 residues. The V end lost 3 bases, the J end lost 2 bases, and 11 bases lay between the germline ends. CDR3 region: CASSFRLGPYNEQFF. The CDR3, as DNA: TGTGCCAGCAGTTTTAGGCTAGGCCCCTACAATGAGCAGTTCTTC.

V usage is TRBV30 and J usage is TRBJ1-5, with D unclear. Germline CDR1 and CDR2: GTSNPN and SVGIG (reference sequence). The CDR3 totals 15 residues. The V and J ends lost 0 bases and 0 bases respectively, with 9 bases between them. The CDR3 loop is CAWSVGEHSNQPQHF. The CDR3 bases are TGTGCCTGGAGTGTTGGAGAACATAGCAATCAGCCCCAGCATTTT.

This clonotype was found many times. The gene calls are TRBV9 and TRBJ2-3; TRBD2 might be the D (5 bases). Germline V gives CDR1 SGDLS, CDR2 YYNGEE. Trimming pared 3 bases from V and 6 bases from J, leaving 8 bases between. This CDR3 is built from 12 residues. CDR3 in DNA: TGTGCCAGCAGCGAGAGGGAGGATACGCAGTATTTT. It yields the protein CASSEREDTQYF. Drawing the rest from reference TRBV9 and TRBJ2-3, the complete variable domain is DSGVTQTPKHLITATGQRVTLRCSPRSGDLSVYWYQQSLDQGLQFLIQYYNGEERAKGNILERFSAQQFPDLHSELNLSSLELGDSALYFCASSEREDTQYFGPGTRLTVL.

The chain is built from TRBV7-2 and TRBJ1-3; no reliable D call. This CDR3 is built from 17 residues. Trimming stripped 5 bases from V and 3 bases from J, with 20 bases between. The germline V gene has CDR1 SGHTA and CDR2 FQGNSA. This CDR3 is CASSIDPLSGGGNTIYF. CDR3 DNA sequence: TGTGCCAGCAGCATAGACCCTCTCTCGGGAGGTGGAAACACCATATATTTT.

This clonotype was observed many times. The V gene is TRBV20-1, the J gene TRBJ2-5; TRBD1 might be the D (6 bases). Germline-derived CDR1 and CDR2 are DFQATT and SNEGSKA (reference sequence). The V gene lost 5 bases and the J gene lost 5 bases, with 18 bases spanning the gap. This CDR3 contains 14 residues. The CDR3 sequence: CSAPDRRRWETQYF. DNA of the CDR3: TGCAGTGCTCCGGACAGAAGAAGGTGGGAGACCCAGTACTTC.

V and J are TRBV7-2 and TRBJ2-3, with 9 bases aligning to TRBD2. Unmatched junction bases numbered 5, after V lost 2 bases and J lost 5 bases. CDR1 is SGHTA and CDR2 is FQGNSA in the germline V gene. CDR3 length equals 15 residues. This CDR3 reads CASSLMAGGGDTQYF. For the CDR3, the DNA is TGTGCCAGCAGCTTAATGGCGGGAGGGGGAGATACGCAGTATTTT.

CDR3 in DNA: TGTGCCAGCAGCTTCCTAGGGGGACAGGAAAGCTCCTATAATTCACCCCTCCACTTT. It specifies CASSFLGGQESSYNSPLHF. The chain links TRBV7-9 to TRBJ1-6; 8 nucleotides match TRBD1. The CDR3 length is 19 residues. Germline trimming cut 3 bases from V and 0 bases from J; bases unmatched to any gene: 10. Germline assignment: CDR1 SEHNR and CDR2 FQNEAQ (reference sequence).

This clonotype was seen only a few times. The chain links TRBV19 to TRBJ2-3; D not certain. CDR3 length: 14 residues. V lost 3 bases, J lost 0 bases, and 7 bases lay in between. The germline gives CDR1 LNHDA, CDR2 SQIVND (reference sequence). CDR3 in DNA: TGTGCCAGTAGTATTGATACTAGCACAGATACGCAGTATTTT. It is translated as CASSIDTSTDTQYF.

This clonotype has a handful of counts. The V call is TRBV12-3 or TRBV12-4, the J call TRBJ2-1, with 9 bases matching TRBD2. CDR3 length: 16 amino acids. V was clipped by 5 bases and J by 3 bases; unmatched bases: 8. CDR3 in amino acids: CASSEKAGGRYNEQFF. CDR3 bases: TGTGCCAGCAGTGAAAAAGCGGGAGGACGCTACAATGAGCAGTTCTTC.

The CDR3 region is CSARDGAGTRSGANVLTF. In DNA, the CDR3 is TGCAGTGCTAGAGATGGAGCGGGAACTCGCTCTGGGGCCAACGTCCTGACTTTC. The chain has TRBV20-1 and TRBJ2-6; the match to TRBD2 covers 7 bases. CDR1 and CDR2 (germline): DFQATT, SNEGSKA (reference sequence). CDR3 length: 18 amino acids. J lost 0 bases, V lost 0 bases, and 8 bases had no gene match.

This clonotype was seen at least ten times. V and J are TRBV19 and TRBJ1-5; 8 bases match TRBD1. V shed 2 bases, J shed 2 bases, and the junction held 8 bases outside the gene matches. The CDR3 loop spans 17 amino acids. CDR1 and CDR2 (germline): LNHDA, SQIVND (reference sequence). The CDR3 DNA sequence: TGTGCCAGTAGTATAAACACAGGGGGTGGAGGCAATCAGCCCCAGCATTTT. Its translation: CASSINTGGGGNQPQHF.

CDR3 nucleotides: TGCAGCGCCGGAGCGATAGGGGCCTACGAGCAGTACTTC. Residues: CSAGAIGAYEQYF. J is TRBJ2-7 and V is TRBV29-1, with D tentatively TRBD1 (5 bases). V lost 7 bases and J 2 bases, leaving 15 bases between the germline ends. The CDR3 extends over 13 amino acids. Germline V gene lookup returns CDR1 SQVTM and CDR2 ANQGSEA.

V is TRBV4-3 and J is TRBJ2-4; no definite D call. CDR3 length equals 16 residues. Germline V gene data show CDR1 as LGHNA and CDR2 as YSLEER. V lost 4 bases and J lost 0, with 13 bases in between. CDR3 sequence: CASSPGGAVAKNIQYF. In nucleotides, the CDR3 is TGCGCCAGCAGCCCCGGTGGCGCCGTAGCCAAAAACATTCAGTACTTC.

In its sample, this clonotype was seen many times. The chain has TRBV6-5 and TRBJ1-2; 7 bases match TRBD1. From germline, CDR1 is MNHEY and CDR2 SVGAGI. V was pared by 2 bases and J by 4 bases, with 7 bases of the junction left unmatched. The CDR3 sequence is 15 residues long. The CDR3 is CASSYHLGTVYGYTF. CDR3 bases: TGTGCCAGCAGTTACCACCTCGGGACAGTCTATGGCTACACCTTC.

The chain employs TRBV19 and TRBJ2-2; 7 nucleotides agree with TRBD1. In germline, CDR1 is LNHDA, CDR2 SQIVND (reference sequence). V was pared by 7 bases and J by 4 bases, with 9 bases of the junction left unmatched. CDR3 size: 15 residues. Written as DNA, the CDR3 is TGTGCCAGTACTAAACGAGACAGGGCCACCGGGGAGCTGTTTTTT. It specifies CASTKRDRATGELFF.

This clonotype showed up many times. The chain links TRBV20-1 to TRBJ2-5; TRBD1 might be the D (5 bases). The germline gives CDR1 DFQATT, CDR2 SNEGSKA (reference sequence). The V end lost 5 bases, the J end lost 5 bases, and 18 bases lay between the germline ends. The CDR3 contains 14 residues. CDR3 nucleotides: TGCAGTGCTTCCCCCGACAGTCTGGGGGAGACCCAGTACTTC. Protein: CSASPDSLGETQYF.

This clonotype was seen repeatedly, ten times or more. CDR3 sequence: CASSQPGQGSGYTF. Written as DNA, the CDR3 is TGTGCCAGCAGCCAACCGGGACAGGGAAGCGGCTACACCTTC. J is TRBJ1-2 and V is TRBV28; 9 bases are shared with TRBD1. Germline assignment: CDR1 MDHEN and CDR2 SYDVKM. Trimming cost V 6 bases and J 8 bases; bases outside gene matches: 10. This CDR3 is 14 amino acids long.

This clonotype occurred many times. The chain has TRBV2 and TRBJ2-7, with 11 bases lining up with TRBD2. This CDR3 spans 14 amino acids. Germline CDR1 reads SNHLY; CDR2 reads FYNNEI. Unmatched junction bases numbered 4, after V lost 6 bases and J lost 3 bases. The CDR3 loop reads CASSETSGSYEQYF. The CDR3 DNA follows: TGTGCCAGCAGCGAAACTAGCGGGAGCTACGAGCAGTACTTC.

This clonotype came up many times. V gene TRBV12-3 or TRBV12-4 combines with J gene TRBJ2-1; the D is unclear. Trimming took off 6 bases at V and 4 bases at J, with 22 bases between the two ends. CDR3 length: 17 residues. CDR3 in amino acids: CASSTTLSTELYNEQFF. The CDR3 DNA reads as TGTGCCAGCAGCACTACACTTAGCACAGAGTTATACAATGAGCAGTTCTTC.

The chain recombines TRBV6-9 with TRBJ1-1, with D perhaps matching TRBD1 (6 bases). Germline loops: CDR1 MNHGY, CDR2 SVAAGI. With 4 bases removed from V and 6 bases from J, the gap between germline ends came to 12 bases. The CDR3 totals 13 residues. CDR3 residues: CASSFGGRPEAFF. CDR3 nucleotide sequence: TGTGCCAGCAGTTTTGGGGGGCGGCCTGAAGCTTTCTTT.

A remark on this clonotype: The junction departs from the called germline gene at one end, perhaps through a read error. This sequence joins TRBV11-2 and TRBJ2-7, with D unresolved. Germline CDR1 is SGHAT and CDR2 is FQNNGV. The length of the CDR3 is 13 residues. The CDR3 region has the DNA TGTGCCAGCAGCTTAGGCCCCCTCTACGAGCGGTACTTC. Translating gives CASSLGPLYERYF.